This is a list of T cell receptor beta chains from one sample in a study of identical twins. Each CDR3 protein gets one entry after TCRdb re-called the 5' RACE reads with MiXCR. The repertoire has approximately 890,000 distinct CDR3 sequences, roughly an eighth of them found once; the top ten carry around 1.5%. This same sample was also part of a study on yellow fever vaccine responses in identical twins.

Sample: PBMCs. Receptors originate from a woman in her late teens or twenties in good health. Each CDR3 is given with its conserved first and last residue. D genes are given only for firm matches. Size is omitted from some rows. Given values are once, few, many or a class for expanded clones.

j_call d_call clone_size v_call cdr3_nt cdr3_aa
TRBJ2-4 TRBD1 NA TRBV27 TGTGCCAGCAGTTTTCTTGGACTGGGACAGCCCGCGAAAAACATTCAGTACTTC CASSFLGLGQPAKNIQYF
TRBJ1-4 NA NA TRBV7-8 TGTGCCAGCAGCCTCGGGGGGTATAGTGAAAAACTGTTTTTT CASSLGGYSEKLFF
TRBJ1-2 NA NA TRBV20-1 TGCAGTGCTCTCAACAGGGATGGCTACACCTTC CSALNRDGYTF
TRBJ2-5 NA few TRBV20-1 TGCAGTGCCGCAAAGGCAGGGACCCAGTACTTC CSAAKAGTQYF
TRBJ2-2 NA few TRBV3-1 TGTGCCAGCAGCCGATCGGGAGTGGGGACCGGGGAGCTGTTTTTT CASSRSGVGTGELFF
TRBJ2-1 TRBD1 NA TRBV12-3/TRBV12-4 TGTGCCCGCAGTTTACGTGGGATACGGGGGACAGGGGATTACAATGAGCAGTTCTTC CARSLRGIRGTGDYNEQFF
TRBJ2-3 TRBD2 few TRBV7-2 TGTGCCAGCAGCTTAAATCTAGCGGAGGTAACAGATACGCAGTATTTT CASSLNLAEVTDTQYF
TRBJ2-1 NA few TRBV5-6 TGTGCCAGCAGCTTGAAGGCAGGGGTCTACAATGAGCAGTTCTTC CASSLKAGVYNEQFF
TRBJ1-1 NA NA TRBV7-9 TGTGCCAGCAGCTTAATCGGCGCTGAAGCTTTCTTT CASSLIGAEAFF
TRBJ2-1 NA NA TRBV3-1 TGTGCCAGCAGCCGAGCCAAACAGGGCGATGAGCAGTTCTTC CASSRAKQGDEQFF
TRBJ2-1 TRBD1 NA TRBV6-2/TRBV6-3 TGTGCCAGCAGCCAGGGACAGGGGACGACGCCCTACAATGAGGAGTTCTTC CASSQGQGTTPYNEEFF
TRBJ2-7 NA few TRBV7-9 TGTGCCAGCAGCTACGCCCTGGGGGAGCAGTACTTC CASSYALGEQYF
TRBJ1-1 TRBD1 NA TRBV18 TGTGCCAGCTCACGGACAGGGGGCCCCACTGAAGCTTTCTTT CASSRTGGPTEAFF
TRBJ2-4 TRBD2 few TRBV11-2 TGTGCCAGCAGCTTTGGCGGGGGGACCCTAAAAAACATTCAGTACTTC CASSFGGGTLKNIQYF
TRBJ2-6 TRBD1 once TRBV19 TGTGCCAGTCTGGACAGGACCAACTCTGGGGCCAACGTCCTGACTTTC CASLDRTNSGANVLTF
TRBJ2-7 TRBD2 few TRBV6-5 TGTGCCAGCAGTTCAAGTAATAGCGGGAGTACCAGAAGGGAGCAGTACTTC CASSSSNSGSTRREQYF
TRBJ1-4 NA NA TRBV28 TGTGCCAGCAGTTCGATAACCGGGACACAAGAAAAACTGTTTTTT CASSSITGTQEKLFF
TRBJ2-5 TRBD1 few TRBV10-3 TGTGCCATCTCCCAACAAGGGGGCACCCAAGAGACCCAGTACTTC CAISQQGGTQETQYF
TRBJ2-5 TRBD2 NA TRBV20-1 TGCAGTGCTAGAGTCCCGGGGCGGGGGGGACAAGAGACCCAGTACTTC CSARVPGRGGQETQYF
TRBJ2-1 TRBD1 many TRBV29-1 TGCAGCGTTGAAGATATAGGACAGGGCATCTACAATGAGCAGTTCTTC CSVEDIGQGIYNEQFF
TRBJ1-2 TRBD1 few TRBV5-1 TGCGCCAGCAGCTCCTACCCGGGGACAGACTATGGCTACACCTTC CASSSYPGTDYGYTF
TRBJ2-1 TRBD2 NA TRBV7-9 TGTGCCAGCAGCCGTACGACGGGACTAGCAGACAATGAGCAGTTCTTC CASSRTTGLADNEQFF
TRBJ2-2 NA NA TRBV24-1 TGTGCCACCACCCCGGGAGCGAACACCGGGGAGCTGTTTTTT CATTPGANTGELFF
TRBJ2-1 NA NA TRBV3-1 TGTGCCAGCAGCCGTCCGGGACCCTACAATGAGCAGTTCTTC CASSRPGPYNEQFF
TRBJ2-2 NA many TRBV20-1 TGCAGTGCTAGAGATTCCCGGCGGGGACCAAGCGGGGAGCTGTTTTTT CSARDSRRGPSGELFF
TRBJ2-2 NA NA TRBV14 TGTGCCAGCATTGGCGGGGCGGGCACCGGGGAGCTGTTTTTT CASIGGAGTGELFF
TRBJ2-7 NA few TRBV27 TGTGCCAGCAGTTTATCTCAGCTAAGCTCCTACGAGCAGTACTTC CASSLSQLSSYEQYF
TRBJ1-3 NA few TRBV28 TGTGCCAGCAGTTTAGGGGGAGCCCAATATGGAAACACCATATATTTT CASSLGGAQYGNTIYF
TRBJ2-7 TRBD2 few TRBV7-2 TGTGCCAGCAGCTACAGGACTAGCGGGAGAAGACAGCAGTACTTC CASSYRTSGRRQQYF
TRBJ2-1 NA many TRBV7-9 TGTGCCAGCAGCTTAGCGGGATCCTACAATGAGCAGTTCTTC CASSLAGSYNEQFF
TRBJ2-3 TRBD2 few TRBV2 TGTGCCAGCAGTGATCTAGCGGGAGGTAGTGATACGCAGTATTTT CASSDLAGGSDTQYF
TRBJ2-3 TRBD2 NA TRBV6-2/TRBV6-3 TGTGCCAGCAGTTACCCTAAAGGTAGCGGGAGAACAGATACGCAGTATTTT CASSYPKGSGRTDTQYF
TRBJ2-1 TRBD2 NA TRBV19 TGTGCCAGTACCACGAGCGCGTTTGAAGCGGGAGTGAAAAGTGAGCAGTTCTTC CASTTSAFEAGVKSEQFF
TRBJ2-6 NA few TRBV19 TGTGCCAGTAGTGCCCCACGCACAGGCGCTGGGGCCAACGTCCTGACTTTC CASSAPRTGAGANVLTF
TRBJ2-3 TRBD2 few TRBV20-1 TGCAGTGCTAGAGACGAGCCGGAAAGCGGGGGGGATACGCAGTATTTT CSARDEPESGGDTQYF
TRBJ2-3 TRBD2 NA TRBV4-1 TGCGCCAGCAGCCAAGGGGTAGCGGGAGGAAGCACAGATACGCAGTATTTT CASSQGVAGGSTDTQYF
TRBJ1-1 TRBD1 NA TRBV20-1 TGCAGTGCTTCAAGAGACAGGGGGCTACGGAACACTGAAGCTTTCTTT CSASRDRGLRNTEAFF
TRBJ1-2 NA few TRBV12-3/TRBV12-4 TGTGCCAGCACCCTCCTAGGGGCGGCCTATGGCTACACCTTC CASTLLGAAYGYTF
TRBJ2-3 TRBD2 few TRBV11-1 TGTGCCAGCAGCATTGGGACTAGCGGGGGGTCCCGCACAGATACGCAGTATTTT CASSIGTSGGSRTDTQYF
TRBJ2-1 TRBD2 few TRBV20-1 TGCAGTGTCCTGGGTAGCGGGAACTACAATGAGCAGTTCTTC CSVLGSGNYNEQFF
TRBJ2-3 NA NA TRBV29-1 TGCAGCGTTGAATACCTATCCAATACGCAGTATTTT CSVEYLSNTQYF
TRBJ2-5 NA NA TRBV10-3 TGTGCCATCAGTGACTGGGGGCCCTCAGGCCAAGAGACCCAGTACTTC CAISDWGPSGQETQYF
TRBJ2-7 TRBD2 few TRBV11-3 TGTGCCAGCACCAAAACGGGACTAGCGGATTACGAGCAGTACTTC CASTKTGLADYEQYF
TRBJ2-7 NA many TRBV20-1 TGCAGTGCTGGAGGGGAGGTTTTCTACGAGCAGTACTTC CSAGGEVFYEQYF
TRBJ2-3 NA few TRBV27 TGTGCCAGCAGTCTCCGGGACTGGGGGGATCCAGATACGCAGTATTTT CASSLRDWGDPDTQYF
TRBJ1-1 TRBD1 few TRBV5-1 TGCGCCAGCAGCTTGGAGGCAGGGGGTCACACTGAAGCTTTCTTT CASSLEAGGHTEAFF
TRBJ1-1 NA many TRBV6-1 TGTGCCAGCACAAATGGCGGGGGCACTGAAGCTTTCTTT CASTNGGGTEAFF
TRBJ2-2 NA few TRBV4-1 TGCGCCAGCAGCCAAGTCCAGACGAACACCGGGGAGCTGTTTTTT CASSQVQTNTGELFF
TRBJ1-5 NA many TRBV12-3/TRBV12-4 TGTGCCAGCAGCCCCCATGTTCAGCCCCAGCATTTT CASSPHVQPQHF
TRBJ2-1 TRBD2 NA TRBV19 TGTGCCAGTAGCTATACCCTAGCGGGATTCAGGTACAATGAGCAGTTCTTC CASSYTLAGFRYNEQFF
TRBJ2-3 TRBD2 NA TRBV29-1 TGCAGCGTTGAAATAGTAGCGGGAGCAGCGGATACGCAGTATTTT CSVEIVAGAADTQYF
TRBJ2-1 NA NA TRBV7-3 TGTGCCAGCAGCTTTATCCCGCGGGACAATGAGCAGTTCTTC CASSFIPRDNEQFF
TRBJ2-7 NA many TRBV12-3/TRBV12-4 TGTGCCAGCACCTTAGGGGGGTACGAGCAGTACTTC CASTLGGYEQYF
TRBJ2-4 TRBD1 few TRBV7-9 TGTGCCAGCAGCCAAGACAGGGCCCGCGGGTACATTCAGTACTTC CASSQDRARGYIQYF
TRBJ2-7 TRBD2 NA TRBV6-1 TGTGCCAGCAGTGAAATGAAGCCGCTAGCGGGTCCCTCCTACGAGCAGTACTTC CASSEMKPLAGPSYEQYF
TRBJ2-5 NA NA TRBV20-1 TGCAGTGCTAGAGAGGATCAAGAGACCCAGTACTTC CSAREDQETQYF
TRBJ2-4 TRBD1 few TRBV3-1 TGTGCCAGCAGCCCCCAGGCGACAGGGAATCTCATTCAGTACTTC CASSPQATGNLIQYF
TRBJ1-2 NA few TRBV18 TGTGCCAGCTCACCAAGGGGGACGGATGGCTACACCTTC CASSPRGTDGYTF
TRBJ2-7 NA NA TRBV4-2 TGTGCCAGCAGCCAAGCTCACCTCTACGAGCAGTACTTC CASSQAHLYEQYF
TRBJ1-1 TRBD1 few TRBV19 TGTGCCAGTAGCCACAGGGGGAAGAAGAATGAAGCTTTCTTT CASSHRGKKNEAFF